The 22 T cell receptor beta chains presented below share a single source sample, sequenced in a study of technical replicates of blood from a handful of donors. Generated by immunoSEQ multiplex PCR, the TCRdb table keeps only in-frame clones and is missing some. There are around 92,000 clones in the sample; nearly 97% occur only once, and 0.2% to 0.25% lies in the top ten. Sequencing was done on a sample of T cells isolated from PBMCs. The receptors originated from a human donor in good health.

The chain couples TRBV5-4 to TRBJ1-3; tentatively, D is TRBD1 (6 bases). CDR1 is SGHNT, CDR2 YYREEE, per germline (reference sequence). The CDR3 has 15 amino acids. Trimming stripped 2 bases from V and 4 bases from J, with 13 bases between. CDR3 region: CASSFRGSGGNTIYF. The DNA of the CDR3 is TGTGCCAGCAGCTTCAGGGGTTCAGGGGGAAACACCATATATTTT.

The rearrangement uses TRBV6-5 and TRBJ1-4, with D maybe TRBD1 (6 bases). CDR3 length equals 15 residues. The germline gives CDR1 MNHEY, CDR2 SVGAGI. Trimming removed 6 bases from V and 3 bases from J, with 14 bases in between. The CDR3 protein is CASSRFGGANEKLFF. DNA for the CDR3: TGTGCCAGCAGCCGATTTGGGGGCGCTAATGAAAAACTGTTTTTT.

This chain links TRBV13 with TRBJ2-1; D may be TRBD2 (5 bases). The germline V and J ends were trimmed by 4 bases and 0 bases, with 13 bases remaining between them. The CDR3 runs to 16 residues. From germline, CDR1 is PRHDT and CDR2 FYEKMQ (reference sequence). CDR3 amino acids: CASSSGLGVSYNEQFF. CDR3 DNA sequence: TGTGCCAGCAGCTCAGGCCTCGGGGTCTCCTACAATGAGCAGTTCTTC.

The chain links TRBV10-1 to TRBJ2-3; 10 nucleotides line up with TRBD2. The CDR3 totals 17 residues. V trimming: 1 base; J trimming: 4 bases; junction bases outside the gene matches: 8. Germline V gives CDR1 WNHNN, CDR2 SYGVQD (reference sequence). The CDR3 sequence is CASSELGLADVPDTQYF. In DNA, the CDR3 is TGCGCCAGCAGTGAGTTAGGACTAGCGGATGTCCCAGATACGCAGTATTTT.

The chain combines TRBV7-9 with TRBJ2-1, with 9 bases fitting TRBD1. The CDR3 covers 15 residues. V dropped 5 bases and J dropped 7; count of bases not matched to a gene: 9. CDR1 is SEHNR, CDR2 FQNEAQ, per germline (reference sequence). In DNA form, the CDR3 reads TGTGCCAGCAGCCCCGGGACAGGGTTCGATAATGAGCAGTTCTTC. It translates to CASSPGTGFDNEQFF.

The chain links TRBV5-1 to TRBJ2-1, with D perhaps matching TRBD1 (5 bases). The CDR3 runs 14 residues. V gave up 0 bases and J gave up 7 bases, with 11 bases separating them. Germline values: CDR1 SGHRS, CDR2 YFSETQ. CDR3 amino acids: CASSLAGLENEQFF. For the CDR3, the DNA is TGCGCCAGCAGCTTGGCAGGGTTGGAGAATGAGCAGTTCTTC. Using reference TRBV5-1 and TRBJ2-1 for the parts outside the CDR3, the full variable domain is KAGVTQTPRYLIKTRGQQVTLSCSPISGHRSVSWYQQTPGQGLQFLFEYFSETQRNKGNFPGRFSGRQFSNSRSEMNVSTLELGDSALYLCASSLAGLENEQFFGPGTRLTVL.

The chain joins TRBV5-1 to TRBJ2-7; a possible D gene is TRBD1 (7 bases). The length of the CDR3 is 15 residues. Germline V gene data show CDR1 as SGHRS and CDR2 as YFSETQ. V dropped 5 bases and J dropped 4 bases, with 19 bases sitting between them. CDR3 sequence reads: CASSQGEEWAYEQYF. The CDR3 DNA reads TGCGCCAGCAGTCAGGGGGAGGAGTGGGCTTACGAGCAGTACTTC.

Only one count was recorded for this clone. The chain uses TRBV7-2 and TRBJ2-3, with 9 bases that match TRBD2. Germline CDR1 SGHTA, CDR2 FQGNSA. Trimming removed 1 base from V and 4 bases from J; junction bases left unmatched: 3. CDR3 length: 15 amino acids. The CDR3 DNA is TGTGCCAGCAGCTTAGAGCGGGGGGTGTCAGATACGCAGTATTTT. Translating it yields CASSLERGVSDTQYF.

This chain joins TRBV11-2 and TRBJ2-3; the D is unclear. V lost 0 bases to trimming and J lost 4 bases, with 5 bases between them. The CDR3 has 13 amino acids. Germline lookup yields CDR1 SGHAT and CDR2 FQNNGV. As DNA, the CDR3 is TGTGCCAGCAGCTTAGATACGGCAGATACGCAGTATTTT. This gives the protein CASSLDTADTQYF.

The rearrangement uses TRBV7-8 and TRBJ2-3, with 8 nucleotides matching TRBD1. Trimming cost V 1 base and J 0 bases; bases outside gene matches: 3. Germline lookup yields CDR1 SGHVS and CDR2 FQNEAQ. CDR3 length: 16 amino acids. As DNA, the CDR3 is TGTGCCAGCAGCTTAGGACGGACAGGGAGCACAGATACGCAGTATTTT. This codes for CASSLGRTGSTDTQYF.

This rearrangement joins TRBV29-1 to TRBJ2-2, with D possibly matching TRBD2 (6 bases). CDR3 size: 14 residues. Germline V gene lookup returns CDR1 SQVTM and CDR2 ANQGSEA. Trimming took 7 bases from V and 2 from J, leaving 14 bases between them. This CDR3 is CSARRGVNTGELFF. CDR3 in DNA: TGCAGCGCCCGGCGCGGGGTAAACACCGGGGAGCTGTTTTTT.

Only a few counts were recorded for this clone. V is TRBV18 and J is TRBJ1-5, with D possibly matching TRBD1 (6 bases). The germline CDR1 and CDR2 sequences are KGHSH and LQKENI. V was shortened by 6 bases and J by 3 bases, with 15 bases between the two germline ends. The CDR3 covers 15 residues. The CDR3 spells CASSELDSLNQPQHF. The CDR3 coding sequence is TGTGCCAGCTCCGAGCTGGACAGCCTCAATCAGCCCCAGCATTTT.

The chain carries TRBV6-5 and TRBJ2-7; TRBD1 agrees at 7 bases. From germline, CDR1 is MNHEY and CDR2 SVGAGI. This CDR3 is built from 14 residues. V was clipped by 8 bases and J by 4 bases; unmatched bases: 11. Written as DNA, the CDR3 is TGTGCCAGCTGTTTCGAAGGGGGCTATTACGAGCAGTACTTC. The encoded protein is CASCFEGGYYEQYF.

The V call is TRBV6-5, the J call TRBJ2-3; TRBD1 is a possible D gene (5 bases). Germline lookup yields CDR1 MNHEY and CDR2 SVGAGI. The CDR3 length is 13 residues. Between the trimmed V and J ends, which lost 5 bases and 6 bases, there was a span of 12 bases. The CDR3 loop reads CASSVQGPDTQYF. CDR3 sequence (DNA): TGTGCCAGCAGTGTTCAGGGCCCGGATACGCAGTATTTT.

The CDR3 here is CASSLPGVSAFF. The CDR3 DNA reads TGTGCCAGCAGCTTACCGGGGGTTTCGGCTTTCTTT. The gene calls are TRBV7-9 and TRBJ1-1; D perhaps matches TRBD1 (5 bases). CDR1 and CDR2 from the germline V gene are SEHNR and FQNEAQ (reference sequence). The CDR3 contains 12 residues. Trimming left V 2 bases short and J 11 bases short, with 12 bases between.

The gene calls are TRBV11-2 and TRBJ2-6; perhaps TRBD2 as D (5 bases). The V gene's germline CDR1 is SGHAT and CDR2 FQNNGV. Trimming pared 3 bases from V and 0 bases from J, leaving 12 bases between. This CDR3 region has 17 residues. CDR3 protein: CASSLILGASGANVLTF. For the CDR3, the DNA is TGTGCCAGCAGCTTGATCTTGGGAGCCTCTGGGGCCAACGTCCTGACTTTC.

The chain couples TRBV10-2 to TRBJ1-5; D uncertain. V gave up 5 bases and J gave up 5 bases, with 7 bases separating them. CDR1 is WSHSY, CDR2 SAAADI, per germline. The CDR3 consists of 12 residues. CDR3 bases: TGCGCCAGCAGTCCCGCGGATCAGCCCCAGCATTTT. It encodes CASSPADQPQHF.

The gene calls are TRBV4-1 and TRBJ2-1; 12 positions agree with TRBD2. With 4 bases clipped from V and 6 bases from J, the junction kept 4 bases outside the gene matches. The germline CDR1 and CDR2 sequences are MGHRA and YSYEKL. This CDR3 is 15 amino acids long. In DNA form, the CDR3 reads TGCGCCAGCAGCCCGAGGACTAGCGGGGCCAATGAGCAGTTCTTC. It translates to CASSPRTSGANEQFF.

The V call is TRBV6-1, the J call TRBJ1-2; 8 bases match TRBD1. This CDR3 contains 16 residues. Germline V gives CDR1 MNHNS, CDR2 SASEGT. Losses at the gene ends were 3 bases for V and 5 bases for J; bases not matched to a gene: 11. The CDR3 bases are TGTGCCAGCAGTGAGCGACAGGGGTTGGGAGGATATGGCTACACCTTC. This gives the protein CASSERQGLGGYGYTF.

The chain has TRBV5-6 and TRBJ1-1; D perhaps matches TRBD1 (6 bases). The CDR3 runs 15 residues. The germline gives CDR1 SGHDT, CDR2 YYEEEE. The ends were cut back, 2 bases at V and 5 bases at J, with 16 bases in the middle. The CDR3 loop is CASSLPTGRGTEAFF. The CDR3 DNA reads as TGTGCCAGCAGCTTACCAACAGGGAGGGGGACTGAAGCTTTCTTT.

The chain employs TRBV18 and TRBJ2-7, with D possibly being TRBD1 (5 bases). This CDR3 is built from 13 residues. The germline V gene has CDR1 KGHSH and CDR2 LQKENI. V lost 2 bases and J 5 bases, leaving 10 bases between the germline ends. The CDR3 DNA is TGTGCCAGCTCACCATGGGGCGGTCACGAGCAGTACTTC. It yields the protein CASSPWGGHEQYF.

V and J are TRBV6-1 and TRBJ2-6; the D is unclear. Germline V CDR1 and CDR2: MNHNS, SASEGT. The V end lost 2 bases, the J end lost 0 bases, and 17 bases lay between the germline ends. The length of the CDR3 is 19 residues. The chain's CDR3 is CASSEFVRHARSGANVLTF. The DNA of the CDR3 is TGTGCCAGCAGTGAATTTGTGCGGCACGCACGCTCTGGGGCCAACGTCCTGACTTTC.